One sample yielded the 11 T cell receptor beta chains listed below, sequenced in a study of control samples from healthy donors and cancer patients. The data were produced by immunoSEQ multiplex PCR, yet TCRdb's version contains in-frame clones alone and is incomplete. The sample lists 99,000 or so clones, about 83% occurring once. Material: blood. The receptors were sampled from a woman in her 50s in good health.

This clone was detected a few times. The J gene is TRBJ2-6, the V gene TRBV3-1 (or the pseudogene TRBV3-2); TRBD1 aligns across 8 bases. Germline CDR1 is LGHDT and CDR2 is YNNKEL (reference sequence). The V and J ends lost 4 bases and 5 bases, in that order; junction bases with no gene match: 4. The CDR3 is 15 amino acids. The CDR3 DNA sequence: TGTGCCAGCAGCCCCGGACAGGGCTGGGCCAACGTCCTGACTTTC. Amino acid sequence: CASSPGQGWANVLTF.

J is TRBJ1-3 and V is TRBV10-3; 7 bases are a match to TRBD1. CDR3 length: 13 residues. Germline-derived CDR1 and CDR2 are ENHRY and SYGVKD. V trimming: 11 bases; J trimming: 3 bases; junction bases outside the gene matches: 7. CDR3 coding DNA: TGTGCCGTTTCGACAGGGTATGGAAACACCATATATTTT. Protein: CAVSTGYGNTIYF.

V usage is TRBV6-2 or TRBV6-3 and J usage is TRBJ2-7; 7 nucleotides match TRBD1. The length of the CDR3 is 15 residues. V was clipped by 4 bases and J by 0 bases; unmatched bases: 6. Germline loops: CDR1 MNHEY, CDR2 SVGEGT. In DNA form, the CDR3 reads TGTGCCAGCAGTTGGCCGACAGGGAACTCCTACGAGCAGTACTTC. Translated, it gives CASSWPTGNSYEQYF.

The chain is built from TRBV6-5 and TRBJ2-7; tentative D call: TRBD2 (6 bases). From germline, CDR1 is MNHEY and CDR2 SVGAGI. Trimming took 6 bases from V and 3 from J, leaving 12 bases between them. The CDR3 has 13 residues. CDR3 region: CASRMTDYYEQYF. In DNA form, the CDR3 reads TGTGCCAGCAGAATGACGGACTACTACGAGCAGTACTTC.

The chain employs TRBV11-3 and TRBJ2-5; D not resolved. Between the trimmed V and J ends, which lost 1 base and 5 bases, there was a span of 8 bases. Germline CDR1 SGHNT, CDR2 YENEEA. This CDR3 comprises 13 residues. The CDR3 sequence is CASSLVLGETQYF. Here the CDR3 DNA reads TGTGCCAGCAGCTTAGTGTTAGGCGAGACCCAGTACTTC.

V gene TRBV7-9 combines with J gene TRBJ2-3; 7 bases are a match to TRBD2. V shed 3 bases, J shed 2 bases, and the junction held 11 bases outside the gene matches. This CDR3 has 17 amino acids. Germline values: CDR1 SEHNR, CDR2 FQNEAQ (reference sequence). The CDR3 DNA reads TGTGCCAGCAGCTTCCAGACTGGGCGGGGGAACACAGATACGCAGTATTTT. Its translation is CASSFQTGRGNTDTQYF.

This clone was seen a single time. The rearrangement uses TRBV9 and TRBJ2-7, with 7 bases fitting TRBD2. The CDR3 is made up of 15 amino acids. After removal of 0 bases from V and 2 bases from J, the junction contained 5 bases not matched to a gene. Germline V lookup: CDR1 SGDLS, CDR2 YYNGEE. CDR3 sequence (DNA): TGTGCCAGCAGCGTAGGAGCGGGGCGAACCTACGAGCAGTACTTC. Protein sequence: CASSVGAGRTYEQYF.

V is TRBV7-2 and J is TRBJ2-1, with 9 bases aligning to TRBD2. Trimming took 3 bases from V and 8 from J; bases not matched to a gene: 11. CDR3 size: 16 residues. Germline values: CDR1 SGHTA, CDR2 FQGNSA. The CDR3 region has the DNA TGTGCCAGCAGCTTCTTAAGCGGGGGGCCCGCCTATGAGCAGTTCTTC. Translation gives CASSFLSGGPAYEQFF.

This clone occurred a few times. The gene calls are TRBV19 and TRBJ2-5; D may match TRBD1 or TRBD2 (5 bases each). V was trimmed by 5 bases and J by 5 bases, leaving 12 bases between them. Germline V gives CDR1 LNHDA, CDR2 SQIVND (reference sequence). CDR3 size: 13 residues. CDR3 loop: CASSYRRMETQYF. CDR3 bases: TGTGCCAGTAGTTACAGGAGGATGGAGACCCAGTACTTC.

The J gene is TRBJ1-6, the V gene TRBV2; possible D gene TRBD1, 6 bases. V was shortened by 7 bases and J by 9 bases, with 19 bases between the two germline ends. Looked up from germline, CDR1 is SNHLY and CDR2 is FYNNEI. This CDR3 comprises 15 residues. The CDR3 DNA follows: TGTGCCAGCAACAGGAAGATGGGGGCGGCTTCACCCCTCCACTTT. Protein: CASNRKMGAASPLHF. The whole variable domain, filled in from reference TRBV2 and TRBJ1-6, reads EPEVTQTPSHQVTQMGQEVILRCVPISNHLYFYWYRQILGQKVEFLVSFYNNEISEKSEIFDDQFSVERPDGSNFTLKIRSTKLEDSAMYFCASNRKMGAASPLHFGNGTRLTVT.

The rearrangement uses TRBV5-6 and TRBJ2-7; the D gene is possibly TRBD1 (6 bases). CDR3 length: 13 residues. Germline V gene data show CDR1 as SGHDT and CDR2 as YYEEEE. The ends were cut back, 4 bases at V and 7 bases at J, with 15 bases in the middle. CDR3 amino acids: CASSQDSPLEQYF. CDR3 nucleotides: TGTGCCAGCAGCCAGGACAGCCCCCTTGAGCAGTACTTC.